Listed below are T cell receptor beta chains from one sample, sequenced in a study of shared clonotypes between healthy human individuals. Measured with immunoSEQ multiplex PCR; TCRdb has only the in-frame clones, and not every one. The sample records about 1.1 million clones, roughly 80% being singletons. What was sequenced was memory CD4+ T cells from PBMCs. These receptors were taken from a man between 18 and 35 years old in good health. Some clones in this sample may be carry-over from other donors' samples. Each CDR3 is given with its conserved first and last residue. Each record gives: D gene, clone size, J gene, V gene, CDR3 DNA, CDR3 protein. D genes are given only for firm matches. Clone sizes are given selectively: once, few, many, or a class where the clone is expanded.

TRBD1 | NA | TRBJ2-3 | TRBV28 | TGTGCCAGCAGCCCAACAGACAGGGGGAGCACAGATACGCAGTATTTT | CASSPTDRGSTDTQYF
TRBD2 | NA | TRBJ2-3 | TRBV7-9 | TGTGCCAGCAGCTTTAGTGGACTAGCGGGAGCAGATACGCAGTATTTT | CASSFSGLAGADTQYF
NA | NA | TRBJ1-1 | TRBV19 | TGTGCCAGTACACCCCCGTGGGGTAGCACTGAAGCTTTCTTT | CASTPPWGSTEAFF
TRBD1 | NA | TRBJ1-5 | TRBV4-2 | TGTGCCAGCAGCCATACCCCGGACAGGGAGAATCAGCCCCAGCATTTT | CASSHTPDRENQPQHF
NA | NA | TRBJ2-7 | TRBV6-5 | TGTGCCAGCAGTTACTCAAGGGGGGACTACGAGCAGTACTTC | CASSYSRGDYEQYF
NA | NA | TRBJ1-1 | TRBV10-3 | TGTGCCATCAGGGGGAGGGACACTGAAGCTTTCTTT | CAIRGRDTEAFF
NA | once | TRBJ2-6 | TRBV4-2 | TGTGCCAGCAGCCAATACCGACTCCAATCCAACGTCCTGACTTTC | CASSQYRLQSNVLTF
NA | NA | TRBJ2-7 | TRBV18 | TGTGCCAGCTCACCCAGGGGCCCCTACGAGCAGTACTTC | CASSPRGPYEQYF
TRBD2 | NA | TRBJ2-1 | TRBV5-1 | TGCGCCAGCACCCTGGAGGGTAGCGGGAGCGGCAATGAGCAGTTCTTC | CASTLEGSGSGNEQFF
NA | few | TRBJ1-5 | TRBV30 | TGTGCCTGGAGTTCAACCACTCAGCAGCCCCAGCATTTT | CAWSSTTQQPQHF
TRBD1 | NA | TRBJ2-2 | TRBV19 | TGTGCCAGTAGTCGGACAGGGCGAAGTTCGGCCGGGGAGCTGTTTTTT | CASSRTGRSSAGELFF
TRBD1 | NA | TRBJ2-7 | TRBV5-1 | TGCGCCAGCAGCCAGGGGACAGAGTTACCCTACGAGCAGTACTTC | CASSQGTELPYEQYF
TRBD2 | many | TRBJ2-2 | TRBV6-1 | TGTGCCAGGGGTAGCGGGAGTGGCACCGGGGAGCTGTTTTTT | CARGSGSGTGELFF
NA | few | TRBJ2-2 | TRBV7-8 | TGTGCCAGCAGCTTAGTGCTGGGGGGCACCGGGGAGCTGTTTTTT | CASSLVLGGTGELFF
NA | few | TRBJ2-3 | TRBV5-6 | TGTGCCAGCAGCTTGGACAGACGGGGGACAGATACGCAGTATTTT | CASSLDRRGTDTQYF
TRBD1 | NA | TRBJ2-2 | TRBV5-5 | TGTGCCAGCAGCTTCCCGACAGGGGCCTCCACCGGGGAGCTGTTTTTT | CASSFPTGASTGELFF
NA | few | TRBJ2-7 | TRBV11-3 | TGTGCCAGCAGCTTAGGAACGGGACACTTCTACGAGCAGTACTTC | CASSLGTGHFYEQYF
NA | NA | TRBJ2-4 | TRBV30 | TGTGCCTGGAGTGTTTCAGGGGCCAGGGGAAACATTCAGTACTTC | CAWSVSGARGNIQYF
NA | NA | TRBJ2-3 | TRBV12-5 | TGTGCTAGTGGGGGACGGACAGGGAAGGCTAGCGGGTATACTAGCACAGATACGCAGTATTTT | CASGGRTGKASGYTSTDTQYF
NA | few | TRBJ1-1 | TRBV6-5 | TGTGCCAGCAGGCTTGGGGAACGGACTGAAGCTTTCTTT | CASRLGERTEAFF
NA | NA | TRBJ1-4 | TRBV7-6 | TGTGCCAGCAGCTTAGACAGGGTTGGAAAACTGTTTTTT | CASSLDRVGKLFF
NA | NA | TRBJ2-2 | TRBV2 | TGTGCCAGCAGGACAGATAACACCGGGGAGCTGTTTTTT | CASRTDNTGELFF
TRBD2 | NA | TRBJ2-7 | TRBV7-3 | TGTGCCAGCAGCTTACGAAGCGGGAGCTCCTACGAGCAGTACTTC | CASSLRSGSSYEQYF
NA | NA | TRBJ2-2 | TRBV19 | TGTGCCAGTAGTATAGCGAAGGGGAGCGTGTTCACCGGGGAGCTGTTTTTT | CASSIAKGSVFTGELFF
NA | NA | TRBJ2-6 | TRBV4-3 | TGCGCCAGCAGCCTTAACCGGGGTAGCTCTGGGGCCAACGTCCTGACTTTC | CASSLNRGSSGANVLTF
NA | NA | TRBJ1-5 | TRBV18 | TGTGCCAGCTCACCACTCGCGAGTTCGGGTAGCAATCAGCCCCAGCATTTT | CASSPLASSGSNQPQHF